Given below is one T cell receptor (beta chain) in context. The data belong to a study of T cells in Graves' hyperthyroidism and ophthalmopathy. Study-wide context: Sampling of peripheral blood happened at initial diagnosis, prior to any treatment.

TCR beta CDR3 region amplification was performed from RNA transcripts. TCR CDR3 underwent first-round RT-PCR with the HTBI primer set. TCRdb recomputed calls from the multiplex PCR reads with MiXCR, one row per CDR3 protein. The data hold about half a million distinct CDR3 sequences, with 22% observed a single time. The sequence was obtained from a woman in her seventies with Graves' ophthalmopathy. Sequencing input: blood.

The CDR3 coding sequence is TGCAGCGTTGTTTACTCTGGGGCCAACGTCCTGACTTTC. This sequence encodes CSVVYSGANVLTF. The V call is TRBV29-1, the J call TRBJ2-6; unclear D gene. Trimming stripped 4 bases from V and 0 bases from J, with 4 bases between. Germline CDR1 reads SQVTM; CDR2 reads ANQGSEA. This CDR3 comprises 13 residues.